This TCR beta chain was recovered during a study of T cells in Graves' hyperthyroidism and ophthalmopathy. This clonotype appeared many times. It was RNA transcripts that yielded the amplified TCR beta CDR3 regions. Researchers ran a first-round RT-PCR on the TCR CDR3 using the HTBI primer set. One entry per CDR3 protein results from TCRdb running MiXCR on the multiplex PCR reads. The sample has more than 300,000 distinct CDR3 sequences, around 20% seen once. Material: blood. This TCR was sampled from a young man with Graves' ophthalmopathy.

CDR3 protein: CSAGDPQGNTEAFF. In DNA, the CDR3 is TGCAGTGCCGGAGACCCTCAGGGGAACACTGAAGCTTTCTTT. V and J are TRBV20-1 and TRBJ1-1; the D gene is possibly TRBD1 (5 bases). CDR3 length: 14 amino acids. V dropped 6 bases and J dropped 1 base, with 15 bases sitting between them. CDR1 and CDR2 (germline): DFQATT, SNEGSKA (reference sequence).